The 27 T cell receptor beta chains presented below share a single source sample, sequenced in a study of PD-L1 blockade in urothelial cancer. Only in-frame clones appear in the TCRdb table, and some are missing; sequencing was by immunoSEQ multiplex PCR. Counted here are about 82,000 clones, about 90% occurring once; the ten biggest clones make up 4.5% to 7%. The sample consisted of PBMCs, taken around atezolizumab (anti-PD-L1) treatment. These receptor sequences come from a woman in her 70s with urothelial cancer.

The J gene is TRBJ2-5, the V gene TRBV5-6; 9 bases agree with TRBD1. V lost 0 bases to trimming and J lost 5 bases; unmatched junction nucleotides: 5. The length of the CDR3 is 15 residues. From germline, CDR1 is SGHDT and CDR2 YYEEEE. This chain's CDR3 is CASSLGTGATETQYF. The CDR3 DNA reads TGTGCCAGCAGCTTGGGGACAGGGGCGACGGAGACCCAGTACTTC. Variable domain in full (rest from reference TRBV5-6 and TRBJ2-5): DAGVTQSPTHLIKTRGQQVTLRCSPKSGHDTVSWYQQALGQGPQFIFQYYEEEERQRGNFPDRFSGHQFPNYSSELNVNALLLGDSALYLCASSLGTGATETQYFGPGTRLLVL.

The CDR3 reads CASSIATGGGGYTF. In DNA form, the CDR3 reads TGTGCCAGTAGTATAGCGACAGGGGGCGGTGGCTACACCTTC. V usage is TRBV19 and J usage is TRBJ1-2, with TRBD1 matching 10 bases. This CDR3 has 14 residues. CDR1 and CDR2 from the germline V gene are LNHDA and SQIVND (reference sequence). V trimming: 1 base; J trimming: 7 bases; junction bases outside the gene matches: 3.

The CDR3 region has the DNA TGTGCCAGCAGTGACGGCGCTAGCTGGAACTCCTACGAGCAGTACTTC. It specifies CASSDGASWNSYEQYF. This chain links TRBV27 with TRBJ2-7, with D tentatively TRBD2 (5 bases). V dropped 5 bases and J dropped 0 bases, with 17 bases sitting between them. The CDR3 is 16 amino acids. CDR1 and CDR2 from the germline V gene are MNHEY and SMNVEV (reference sequence).

This chain uses TRBV7-3 with TRBJ1-3; D is unclear. The CDR3 has 15 residues. V was cut by 2 bases and J by 0 bases, with 8 bases left in between. Germline lookup yields CDR1 SGHTA and CDR2 FQGTGA. The CDR3 region has the DNA TGTGCCAGCAGCTTACAAGGAGGCTCTGGAAACACCATATATTTT. This translates into CASSLQGGSGNTIYF. Filled out from reference TRBV7-3 and TRBJ1-3, the complete variable domain reads GAGVSQTPSNKVTEKGKYVELRCDPISGHTALYWYRQSLGQGPEFLIYFQGTGAADDSGLPNDRFFAVRPEGSVSTLKIQRTERGDSAVYLCASSLQGGSGNTIYFGEGSWLTVV.

The chain joins TRBV9 to TRBJ2-3; 8 bases map to TRBD2. V gave up 0 bases and J gave up 3 bases; unmatched junction bases: 6. The CDR3 covers 16 residues. Germline V lookup: CDR1 SGDLS, CDR2 YYNGEE. CDR3 coding DNA: TGTGCCAGCAGCGTAGCTTCGAGCGGGAGAACAGATACGCAGTATTTT. Amino acid sequence: CASSVASSGRTDTQYF. Looking up the rest from reference TRBV9 and TRBJ2-3 gives the full variable domain: DSGVTQTPKHLITATGQRVTLRCSPRSGDLSVYWYQQSLDQGLQFLIQYYNGEERAKGNILERFSAQQFPDLHSELNLSSLELGDSALYFCASSVASSGRTDTQYFGPGTRLTVL.

The chain recombines TRBV19 with TRBJ2-2; D uncertain. V lost 1 base and J lost 4, with 10 bases in between. Germline V lookup: CDR1 LNHDA, CDR2 SQIVND (reference sequence). The CDR3 totals 15 residues. For the CDR3, the DNA is TGTGCCAGTAGTATAGGGCAGGCCTTCACCGGGGAGCTGTTTTTT. Amino acid sequence: CASSIGQAFTGELFF.

The chain joins TRBV7-2 to TRBJ1-1; D not certain. Germline lookup yields CDR1 SGHTA and CDR2 FQGNSA. Trimming stripped 1 base from V and 3 bases from J, with 6 bases between. The CDR3 is made up of 13 amino acids. This CDR3 reads CASSLGLHTEAFF. The CDR3 DNA reads TGTGCCAGCAGCTTAGGGCTGCACACTGAAGCTTTCTTT. Filled out from reference TRBV7-2 and TRBJ1-1, the complete variable domain reads GAGVSQSPSNKVTEKGKDVELRCDPISGHTALYWYRQSLGQGLEFLIYFQGNSAPDKSGLPSDRFSAERTGGSVSTLTIQRTQQEDSAVYLCASSLGLHTEAFFGQGTRLTVV.

The chain joins TRBV7-9 to TRBJ2-1; 7 bases agree with TRBD2. CDR1 SEHNR and CDR2 FQNEAQ come from the germline V gene (reference sequence). After removal of 5 bases from V and 0 bases from J, the junction contained 13 bases not matched to a gene. This CDR3 has 18 amino acids. The CDR3 nucleotides read TGTGCCAGCAGCCTAGGACTAGTCGGGGGGAGCTCCTACAATGAGCAGTTCTTC. This gives the protein CASSLGLVGGSSYNEQFF.

The chain combines TRBV18 with TRBJ2-3, with a weak D call TRBD2 (5 bases). The CDR3 is made up of 14 amino acids. The V gene lost 1 base and the J gene lost 3 bases, with 8 bases spanning the gap. Germline CDR1 reads KGHSH; CDR2 reads LQKENI. CDR3 residues: CASSPRGETDTQYF. In nucleotides, the CDR3 is TGTGCCAGCTCACCACGGGGAGAGACAGATACGCAGTATTTT.

The chain links TRBV29-1 to TRBJ2-5; tentatively, D is TRBD1 (6 bases). V was shortened by 5 bases and J by 1 base, with 11 bases between the two germline ends. The CDR3 loop spans 13 amino acids. Germline CDR1 reads SQVTM; CDR2 reads ANQGSEA. The CDR3 protein is CSVSDRSQETQYF. In DNA, the CDR3 is TGCAGCGTTTCCGACAGGAGCCAAGAGACCCAGTACTTC.

The rearrangement uses TRBV5-1 and TRBJ2-7; perhaps TRBD2 as D (6 bases). The length of the CDR3 is 12 residues. The germline gives CDR1 SGHRS, CDR2 YFSETQ. Trimming removed 4 bases at V and 3 bases at J, with 8 bases between. The CDR3 nucleotides read TGCGCCAGCAGCACCGGGGGCTACGAGCAGTACTTC. It is translated as CASSTGGYEQYF.

J is TRBJ2-7 and V is TRBV18; 15 nucleotides line up with TRBD2. The germline CDR1 and CDR2 sequences are KGHSH and LQKENI. V shed 3 bases, J shed 3 bases, and the junction held 3 bases outside the gene matches. CDR3 length: 16 amino acids. As DNA, the CDR3 is TGTGCCAGCTCACCCGGACTAGCGGGGGGGATCTACGAGCAGTACTTC. This sequence encodes CASSPGLAGGIYEQYF.

The chain has TRBV5-1 and TRBJ2-3, with 7 bases lining up with TRBD2. V lost 1 base, J lost 0 bases, and 11 bases stayed unmatched. The CDR3 has 18 amino acids. The germline CDR1 and CDR2 sequences are SGHRS and YFSETQ. CDR3 DNA sequence: TGCGCCAGCAGCTTGAGATCTAGCGGCCACTCTAGCACAGATACGCAGTATTTT. Its translation is CASSLRSSGHSSTDTQYF.

This clone was seen a handful of times. The chain links TRBV29-1 to TRBJ2-7; TRBD1 aligns across 7 bases. J gave up 0 bases and V 4 bases, and 6 bases lay outside the gene matches. There are 14 residues in the CDR3. Germline values: CDR1 SQVTM, CDR2 ANQGSEA. CDR3 bases: TGCAGCGTTGGTTGGGACAGTAACTCCTACGAGCAGTACTTC. Translating gives CSVGWDSNSYEQYF.

This clone showed up many times. The chain is built from TRBV27 and TRBJ1-2; D is uncertain. The germline CDR1 and CDR2 sequences are MNHEY and SMNVEV (reference sequence). The CDR3 is made up of 14 amino acids. The germline V and J ends were trimmed by 3 bases and 5 bases, with 13 bases remaining between them. The CDR3 here is CASSFGRTGYGYTF. CDR3 in DNA: TGTGCCAGCAGTTTTGGACGGACGGGGTATGGCTACACCTTC.

This chain joins TRBV9 and TRBJ2-5; 13 nucleotides align to TRBD2. V gave up 0 bases and J gave up 4 bases; unmatched junction bases: 3. This CDR3 contains 16 residues. The germline gives CDR1 SGDLS, CDR2 YYNGEE. CDR3 amino acids: CASSVGGLAGAETQYF. As DNA, the CDR3 is TGTGCCAGCAGCGTAGGCGGACTAGCGGGAGCAGAGACCCAGTACTTC.

This rearrangement joins TRBV19 to TRBJ1-5; TRBD1 is a possible D gene (5 bases). Germline loops: CDR1 LNHDA, CDR2 SQIVND (reference sequence). The CDR3 runs to 14 residues. V shed 7 bases and J shed 5 bases, with 15 bases lying between them. CDR3 sequence (DNA): TGTGCCAGTATGTGGAGCAGGGCCTATCAGCCCCAGCATTTT. This encodes CASMWSRAYQPQHF.

CDR3 sequence: CASSSGTQLLKEYF. The DNA for the CDR3 is TGTGCCAGCAGCAGCGGGACCCAGCTACTAAAGGAGTATTTT. The rearrangement uses TRBV28 and TRBJ2-3; 7 bases are shared with TRBD2. V shed 6 bases, J shed 13 bases, and the junction held 16 bases outside the gene matches. Germline loops: CDR1 MDHEN, CDR2 SYDVKM. The CDR3 runs 14 residues. Filled out from reference TRBV28 and TRBJ2-3, the complete variable domain reads DVKVTQSSRYLVKRTGEKVFLECVQDMDHENMFWYRQDPGLGLRLIYFSYDVKMKEKGDIPEGYSVSREKKERFSLILESASTNQTSMYLCASSSGTQLLKEYFGPGTRLTVL.

This chain uses TRBV19 with TRBJ2-2; no clear D gene. The CDR3 loop spans 15 amino acids. Looked up from germline, CDR1 is LNHDA and CDR2 is SQIVND (reference sequence). V lost 6 bases and J lost 3, with 14 bases in between. The CDR3 coding sequence is TGTGCCAGTAGCCCAGATGACTCCTACACCGGGGAGCTGTTTTTT. It encodes CASSPDDSYTGELFF.

V gene TRBV15 combines with J gene TRBJ2-1; TRBD2 agrees at 9 bases. Germline V gives CDR1 LNHNV, CDR2 YYDKDF (reference sequence). Unmatched junction bases numbered 6, after V lost 1 base and J lost 2 bases. There are 17 residues in the CDR3. CDR3 protein: CATSRARLAETYNEQFF. For the CDR3, the DNA is TGTGCCACCAGCAGAGCCCGACTAGCGGAGACCTACAATGAGCAGTTCTTC.

The CDR3 reads CASIGLAGFPGEQFF. The CDR3 DNA follows: TGTGCCAGTATAGGACTAGCGGGATTCCCGGGGGAGCAGTTCTTC. The V gene is TRBV19, the J gene TRBJ2-1; 12 positions match TRBD2. The CDR3 is 15 amino acids. J gave up 10 bases and V 7 bases, and 11 bases lay outside the gene matches. From germline, CDR1 is LNHDA and CDR2 SQIVND (reference sequence).

The V gene is TRBV6-1, the J gene TRBJ1-3, with D possibly being TRBD1 (5 bases). V was trimmed by 6 bases and J by 1 base, leaving 13 bases between them. The CDR3 loop spans 15 amino acids. The germline gives CDR1 MNHNS, CDR2 SASEGT. The CDR3 nucleotides are TGTGCCAGCAGGGTACAGGAAAGGTCTGGAAACACCATATATTTT. This codes for CASRVQERSGNTIYF.

The chain employs TRBV4-2 and TRBJ1-1; no firm D call. The CDR3 sequence is 16 residues long. V lost 1 base and J 6 bases, leaving 18 bases between the germline ends. The germline gives CDR1 LGHNA, CDR2 YNFKEQ. CDR3 protein: CASSQVLGGRRAEAFF. The DNA of the CDR3 is TGTGCCAGCAGCCAAGTCCTCGGCGGGAGAAGGGCTGAAGCTTTCTTT.

CDR3 amino acids: CAWTSSRETQYF. The CDR3, as DNA: TGTGCCTGGACCTCTAGCAGAGAGACCCAGTACTTC. The chain recombines TRBV30 with TRBJ2-5; perhaps TRBD2 as D (5 bases). CDR3 size: 12 residues. Looked up from germline, CDR1 is GTSNPN and CDR2 is SVGIG (reference sequence). Trimming took 4 bases from V and 4 from J, leaving 10 bases between them.

The chain links TRBV5-5 to TRBJ2-1; D is possibly TRBD1 (8 bases). The germline V and J ends were trimmed by 3 bases and 7 bases, with 14 bases remaining between them. This CDR3 contains 14 residues. Germline V lookup: CDR1 SGHKS, CDR2 YYEKEE (reference sequence). The CDR3 protein is CASSSVQGGNEQFF. CDR3 DNA: TGTGCCAGCAGCTCAGTACAGGGGGGGAATGAGCAGTTCTTC. Based on the CDR3 plus reference TRBV5-5 and TRBJ2-1, the full variable domain is DAGVTQSPTHLIKTRGQQVTLRCSPISGHKSVSWYQQVLGQGPQFIFQYYEKEERGRGNFPDRFSARQFPNYSSELNVNALLLGDSALYLCASSSVQGGNEQFFGPGTRLTVL.

The chain joins TRBV13 to TRBJ2-1; 8 nucleotides match TRBD1. The germline CDR1 and CDR2 sequences are PRHDT and FYEKMQ (reference sequence). The CDR3 runs to 16 residues. V was clipped by 5 bases and J by 4 bases; unmatched bases: 10. The DNA for the CDR3 is TGTGCCAGCAGCCTTAGACAGGGGACTCGGTACAATGAGCAGTTCTTC. This gives the protein CASSLRQGTRYNEQFF. Full variable domain (remainder filled in from reference TRBV13 and TRBJ2-1): AAGVIQSPRHLIKEKRETATLKCYPIPRHDTVYWYQQGPGQDPQFLISFYEKMQSDKGSIPDRFSAQQFSDYHSELNMSSLELGDSALYFCASSLRQGTRYNEQFFGPGTRLTVL.

V and J are TRBV25-1 and TRBJ2-7; D not resolved. This CDR3 has 13 residues. Germline assignment: CDR1 MGHDK and CDR2 SYGVNS. Trimming shortened V by 0 bases and J by 2 bases, and 5 bases separated the two germline ends. CDR3 region: CASSEYSTYEQYF. CDR3 DNA sequence: TGTGCCAGCAGTGAATATTCAACCTACGAGCAGTACTTC.